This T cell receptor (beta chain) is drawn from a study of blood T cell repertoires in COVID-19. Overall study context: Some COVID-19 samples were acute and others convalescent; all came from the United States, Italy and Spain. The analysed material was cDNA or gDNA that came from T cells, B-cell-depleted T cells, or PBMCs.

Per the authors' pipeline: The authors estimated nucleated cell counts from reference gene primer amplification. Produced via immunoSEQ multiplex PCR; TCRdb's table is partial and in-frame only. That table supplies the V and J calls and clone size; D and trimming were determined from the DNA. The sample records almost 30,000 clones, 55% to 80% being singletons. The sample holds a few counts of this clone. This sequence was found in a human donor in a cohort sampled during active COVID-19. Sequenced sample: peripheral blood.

The CDR3 nucleotides are TGCGCCAGCAGCCAAGCAGGGGGCTATGGTAATTCACCCCTCCACTTT. Its protein is CASSQAGGYGNSPLHF. This chain links TRBV4-3 with TRBJ1-6; 8 nucleotides line up with TRBD1. The CDR3 consists of 16 residues. CDR1 LGHNA and CDR2 YSLEER come from the germline V gene. Trimming cost V 1 base and J 6 bases; bases outside gene matches: 5.